This T cell receptor beta chain was captured in a study of T-cell memory formation after mild COVID-19. TCRdb reanalysed the 5' RACE reads using MiXCR and keeps one entry per CDR3 protein. The data show approximately 570,000 distinct CDR3 sequences, with roughly 18% seen just once and around 11% held by the top ten. For this clonotype: Its antigen remains unknown.

V gave up 8 bases and J gave up 0 bases; unmatched junction bases: 10. In germline, CDR1 is DFQATT, CDR2 SNEGSKA (reference sequence). There are 14 residues in the CDR3. Study results and caveats: Pre-infection memory carried some responding clones, suggesting that cross-reactive memory joined. Clones contracting across day 15 to 85 had a balanced CD4/CD8 profile; later expanding clones leaned CD4+.

The TCR originated in an adult woman who had mild COVID-19 (a few samples of this study predate the infection). Cell type and time point are not known. The chain has TRBV20-1 and TRBJ2-7; 7 bases line up with TRBD1. Specimen: PBMCs or a T cell subset sorted from them (not recorded which). DNA for the CDR3: TGCAGTACCCGATCCGGGACAGACTCCTACGAGCAGTACTTC. This sequence encodes CSTRSGTDSYEQYF.